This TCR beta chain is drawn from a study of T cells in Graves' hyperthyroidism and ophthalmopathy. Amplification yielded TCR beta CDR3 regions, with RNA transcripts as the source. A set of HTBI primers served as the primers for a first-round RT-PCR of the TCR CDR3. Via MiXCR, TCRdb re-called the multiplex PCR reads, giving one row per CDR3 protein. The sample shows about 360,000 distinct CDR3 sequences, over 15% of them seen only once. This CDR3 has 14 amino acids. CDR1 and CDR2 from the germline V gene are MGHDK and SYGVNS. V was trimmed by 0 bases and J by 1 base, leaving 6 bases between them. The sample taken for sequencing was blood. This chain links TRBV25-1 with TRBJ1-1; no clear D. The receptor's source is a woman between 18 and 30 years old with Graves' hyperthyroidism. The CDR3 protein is CASSEYAGNTEAFF. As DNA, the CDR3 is TGTGCCAGCAGTGAATACGCCGGGAACACTGAAGCTTTCTTT. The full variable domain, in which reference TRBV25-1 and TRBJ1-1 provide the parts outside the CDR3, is EADIYQTPRYLVIGTGKKITLECSQTMGHDKMYWYQQDPGMELHLIHYSYGVNSTEKGDLSSESTVSRIRTEHFPLTLESARPSHTSQYLCASSEYAGNTEAFFGQGTRLTVV.